The clone carrying this TCR beta chain was seen only a few times. Its antigen is not identified. These data belong to a study of CD8+CD57+ T cells in acquired aplastic anemia. CD8+CD57+ cell expansion, shown by flow cytometry, had occurred in the patients selected for sequencing. Severe acquired aplastic anemia was the diagnosis recorded for all patients. The study sampled blood from patients who had received no therapy. Study findings and constraints: The study found no significant CD8+ Simpson's diversity difference between patients and controls.

Genomic DNA acted as the template from which TCR beta VDJ combination and CDR3 sequence profiling were carried out. MiXCR, run by TCRdb on the reads, gives a single entry per CDR3 protein. The sample consists of 150,000 to 160,000 distinct CDR3 sequences, less than 60% of them appearing once. This CDR3 has 15 residues. The J segment lost 2 bases and the V segment lost 7 bases, leaving 7 bases of the junction unmatched. CDR1 and CDR2 from the germline V gene are SGDLS and YYNGEE. This clonotype originated in a human donor with aplastic anemia. The sequenced sample consisted of sorted CD4+, CD8+, or CD8+CD57+ T cells (not recorded which) from PBMCs. The rearrangement uses TRBV9 and TRBJ2-2; the match to TRBD2 covers 8 bases. CDR3 in amino acids: CASGPGGFNTGELFF. CDR3 DNA: TGTGCCAGCGGGCCGGGGGGGTTTAACACCGGGGAGCTGTTTTTT.